Given below is one T cell receptor (beta chain) in context. The antigen remains undetermined. The data were obtained in a study of T cell responses to AZD1222 COVID-19 vaccine. Whole-study results and caveats: Spike-specific TCR depth and breadth grew after two AZD1222 doses. Most donors were white British and more were female, and clonal diversity was possibly underestimated.

Profiling relied on immunoSEQ multiplex PCR, and the TCRdb table lists in-frame clones only, not all of them. Among 55,000 to 90,000 clones listed, 80% to 85% were seen once. This receptor was obtained from an adult in good health. Sequenced material: peripheral blood, taken on day 0 of AZD1222 vaccination.

The CDR3 sequence: CASSTGGGPYEQYF. Here the CDR3 DNA reads TGTGCCAGCAGTACTGGGGGGGGGCCCTACGAGCAGTACTTC. V gene TRBV28 combines with J gene TRBJ2-7, with D possibly being TRBD2 (7 bases). The germline V and J ends were trimmed by 5 bases and 2 bases, with 13 bases remaining between them. The CDR3 contains 14 residues. The germline CDR1 and CDR2 sequences are MDHEN and SYDVKM.